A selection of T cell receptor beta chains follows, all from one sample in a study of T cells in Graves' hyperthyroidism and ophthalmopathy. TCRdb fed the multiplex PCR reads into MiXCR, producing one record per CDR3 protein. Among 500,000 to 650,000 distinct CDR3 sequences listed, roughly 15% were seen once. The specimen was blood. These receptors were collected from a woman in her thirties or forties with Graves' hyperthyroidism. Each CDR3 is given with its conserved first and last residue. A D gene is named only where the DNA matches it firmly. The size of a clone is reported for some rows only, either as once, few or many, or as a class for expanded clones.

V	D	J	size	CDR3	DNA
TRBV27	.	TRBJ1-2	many	CASSPSLGSRGYTF	TGTGCCAGCAGCCCCTCGTTGGGTTCGCGGGGCTACACCTTC
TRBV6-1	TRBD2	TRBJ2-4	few	CASSDQLAFKNIQYF	TGTGCCAGCAGTGACCAACTAGCGTTCAAAAACATTCAGTACTTC
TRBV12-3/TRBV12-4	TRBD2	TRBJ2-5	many	CASSPQALAGGETQYF	TGTGCCAGCAGTCCCCAGGCTCTAGCGGGAGGGGAGACCCAGTACTTC
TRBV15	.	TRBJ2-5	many	CATSPSFEGPQETQYF	TGTGCCACCAGCCCTTCGTTCGAGGGGCCACAAGAGACCCAGTACTTC
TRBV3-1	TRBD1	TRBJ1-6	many	CASSWTGDSPLHF	TGTGCCAGCAGCTGGACAGGGGATTCACCCCTCCACTTT
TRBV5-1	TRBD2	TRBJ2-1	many	CASSLYAGLAGGDSKNEQFF	TGCGCCAGCAGCTTGTATGCGGGACTAGCGGGAGGGGATTCCAAGAATGAGCAGTTCTTC
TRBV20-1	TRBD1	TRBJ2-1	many	CSARATGGLERSSYNEQFF	TGCAGTGCTAGAGCAACAGGGGGCCTAGAGAGGAGCTCCTACAATGAGCAGTTCTTC
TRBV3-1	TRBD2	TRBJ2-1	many	CASRPSSGEQFF	TGTGCCAGCAGACCATCTAGCGGTGAGCAGTTCTTC
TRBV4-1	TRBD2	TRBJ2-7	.	CASSPQLTSVYEQYF	TGCGCCAGCAGCCCCCAATTGACTAGCGTGTACGAGCAGTACTTC
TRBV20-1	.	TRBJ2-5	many	CSATTGQETQYF	TGCAGTGCTACGACAGGACAAGAGACCCAGTACTTC
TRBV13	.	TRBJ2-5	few	CASSLITEQETQYF	TGTGCCAGCAGCTTAATTACGGAGCAAGAGACCCAGTACTTC
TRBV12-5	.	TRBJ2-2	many	CASGLPGVDTGQLFF	TGTGCTAGTGGCCTCCCGGGCGTGGACACCGGACAACTGTTTTTT
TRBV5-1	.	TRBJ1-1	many	CASSLVFMNTEAFF	TGCGCCAGCAGCTTGGTTTTCATGAACACTGAAGCTTTCTTT
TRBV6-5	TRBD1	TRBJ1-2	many	CASSYGQGNYGYTF	TGTGCCAGCAGTTACGGACAGGGGAACTATGGCTACACCTTC
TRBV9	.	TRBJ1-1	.	CASSVGSLNTEAFF	TGTGCCAGCAGCGTAGGGTCCTTGAACACTGAAGCTTTCTTT
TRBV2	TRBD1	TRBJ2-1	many	CASNRDSYNEQFF	TGTGCCAGCAATCGGGACAGTTACAATGAGCAGTTCTTC
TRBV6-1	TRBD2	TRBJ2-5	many	CASSEVLAGELETQYF	TGTGCCAGCAGTGAAGTCTTAGCGGGAGAGTTGGAGACCCAGTACTTC
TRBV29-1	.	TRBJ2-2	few	CSVLDRNTGELFF	TGCAGCGTCCTGGACAGGAACACCGGGGAGCTGTTTTTT
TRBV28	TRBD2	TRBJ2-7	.	CASRTSGSVNSYEQYF	TGCGCCAGCAGGACTAGCGGGAGCGTCAACTCCTACGAGCAGTACTTC
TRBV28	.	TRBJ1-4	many	CASRSNEKLFF	TGTGCCAGCAGGTCAAATGAAAAACTGTTTTTT
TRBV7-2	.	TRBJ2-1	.	CASSLPNDNEQFF	TGTGCCAGCAGCCTTCCGAACGACAATGAGCAGTTCTTC
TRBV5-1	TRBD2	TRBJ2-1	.	CASSLEPGLGGNEQFF	TGCGCCAGCAGCTTGGAGCCGGGACTAGGAGGGAATGAGCAGTTCTTC
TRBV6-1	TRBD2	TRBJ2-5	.	CASSQGLVDVTQYF	TGTGCCAGCAGCCAGGGACTAGTGGATGTGACCCAGTACTTC
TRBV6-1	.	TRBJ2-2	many	CASSEWVTGELFF	TGTGCCAGCAGTGAATGGGTTACCGGGGAGCTGTTTTTT
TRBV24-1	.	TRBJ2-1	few	CATGDPVGDEQFF	TGTGCCACCGGGGACCCCGTAGGCGATGAGCAGTTCTTC
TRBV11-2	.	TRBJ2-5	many	CASRPDGGPQETQYF	TGTGCCAGCAGGCCTGACGGGGGGCCTCAAGAGACCCAGTACTTC
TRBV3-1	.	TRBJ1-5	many	CASSPTVDQPQHF	TGTGCCAGCAGCCCGACAGTCGATCAGCCCCAGCATTTT
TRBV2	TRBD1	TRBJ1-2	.	CASTPTRTGSGYTF	TGTGCCAGCACGCCCACCCGGACAGGGAGCGGCTACACCTTC
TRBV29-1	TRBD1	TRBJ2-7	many	CSVADRGVIEQYF	TGCAGCGTCGCGGACAGGGGGGTAATCGAGCAGTACTTC
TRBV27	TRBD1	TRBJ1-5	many	CASSLDGTGSFLQHF	TGTGCCAGCAGTTTAGATGGGACAGGTAGTTTTCTCCAGCATTTT
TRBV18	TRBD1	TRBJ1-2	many	CASSPAGTGVLVRGGYTF	TGTGCCAGCTCACCAGCCGGGACAGGGGTTCTCGTTAGGGGAGGCTACACCTTC
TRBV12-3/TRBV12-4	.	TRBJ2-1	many	CASRAVGTNEQFF	TGTGCCAGCAGGGCCGTGGGGACCAATGAGCAGTTCTTC
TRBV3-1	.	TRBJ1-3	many	CASGMAALRSGNTIYF	TGTGCCAGCGGGATGGCAGCCCTGAGATCTGGAAACACCATATATTTT
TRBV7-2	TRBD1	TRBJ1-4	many	CASRFRGENEKLFF	TGTGCCAGCAGATTCAGGGGGGAGAATGAAAAACTGTTTTTT
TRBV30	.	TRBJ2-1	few	CAWSGLNNEQFF	TGTGCCTGGAGCGGACTCAACAATGAGCAGTTCTTC
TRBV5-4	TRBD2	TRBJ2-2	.	CASSLGTGLAGNTGELFF	TGTGCCAGCAGCTTGGGCACCGGACTAGCCGGGAACACCGGGGAGCTGTTTTTT
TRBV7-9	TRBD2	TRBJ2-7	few	CASSPGGQGLWYKQYF	TGTGCCAGCAGCCCGGGGGGGCAGGGATTATGGTACAAGCAGTACTTC
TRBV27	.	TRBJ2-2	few	CASSFLLNTGELFF	TGTGCCAGCAGTTTTTTACTGAACACCGGGGAGCTGTTTTTT
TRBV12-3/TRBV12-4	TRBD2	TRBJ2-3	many	CASIREGTSGYTQYF	TGTGCCAGCATTCGGGAAGGGACTAGCGGTTATACGCAGTATTTT
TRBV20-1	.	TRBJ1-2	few	CSARAMEGYTF	TGCAGTGCTAGGGCTATGGAAGGCTACACCTTC
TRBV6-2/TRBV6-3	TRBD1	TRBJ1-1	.	CASSYPRDRGQNTEAFF	TGTGCCAGCAGTTACCCTCGGGACAGGGGGCAGAACACTGAAGCTTTCTTT
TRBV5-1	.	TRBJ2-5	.	CASSLPKETQYF	TGCGCCAGCAGCTTACCCAAAGAGACCCAGTACTTC
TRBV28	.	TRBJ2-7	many	CASRAGDYEQYF	TGTGCCAGTCGGGCAGGGGACTACGAGCAGTACTTC
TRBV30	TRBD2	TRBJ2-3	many	CAWRGLAGHSTDTQYF	TGTGCCTGGAGGGGACTAGCGGGACATAGCACAGATACGCAGTATTTT
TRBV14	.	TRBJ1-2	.	CASSQVGSAYYGYTF	TGTGCCAGCAGCCAAGTTGGTTCCGCCTACTATGGCTACACCTTC
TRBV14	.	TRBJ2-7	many	CASSQAPSSYEQYF	TGTGCCAGCAGCCAAGCACCTAGCAGCTACGAGCAGTACTTC
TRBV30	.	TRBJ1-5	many	CAWNEDGGNQPQHF	TGTGCCTGGAACGAGGACGGGGGCAATCAGCCCCAGCATTTT
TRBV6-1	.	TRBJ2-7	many	CASQGQWQFYYEQYF	TGTGCCAGCCAGGGGCAATGGCAGTTCTACTACGAGCAGTACTTC
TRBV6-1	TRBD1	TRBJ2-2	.	CASRGTTGGYTGELFF	TGTGCCAGCAGAGGGACAACAGGGGGCTACACCGGGGAGCTGTTTTTT
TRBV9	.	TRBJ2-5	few	CASSVGFAQETQYF	TGTGCCAGCAGCGTAGGGTTTGCACAAGAGACCCAGTACTTC
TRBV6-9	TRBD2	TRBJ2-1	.	CASSYLGGDEQFF	TGTGCCAGCAGTTACTTGGGGGGGGATGAGCAGTTCTTC
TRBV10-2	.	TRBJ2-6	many	CASSPSWGDPGANVLTF	TGCGCCAGCTCCCCATCATGGGGCGACCCTGGGGCCAACGTCCTGACTTTC
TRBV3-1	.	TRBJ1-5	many	CASSQSGGNQPQHF	TGTGCCAGCAGCCAATCGGGTGGCAATCAGCCCCAGCATTTT
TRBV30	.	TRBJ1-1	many	CAWSPLGLTEAFF	TGTGCCTGGAGTCCGCTGGGACTGACTGAAGCTTTCTTT